This T cell receptor (beta chain) was sequenced in a study of cytomegalovirus exposure and HLA in healthy donors. The overall study: Roughly 80 million unique TCRs from HLA-typed donors made up an early data release.

On this clone itself: Its target is not known.

Among the donors, all were healthy bone marrow donors. In the PCR, 60 Vbeta and 13 Jbeta primers were used. Produced via immunoSEQ multiplex PCR; TCRdb's table is partial and in-frame only. The table includes some 150,000 clones, around 76% detected once. The junction had 18 bases not matched to a gene; V was cut back by 11 bases and J by 7 bases. Germline-derived CDR1 and CDR2 are MNHNY and SVGAGI (reference sequence). The CDR3 consists of 16 residues. Study-wide findings and caveats: HLA restriction was apparent for most CMV-associated TCR beta chains in a later analysis. A later analysis showed TCR association rates differing by HLA locus, peaking at DRB1 and lowest at HLA-C.

Sequenced sample: PBMCs. This rearrangement joins TRBV6-6 to TRBJ2-2; 8 bases are a match to TRBD1. The TCR comes from a man in his fifties or sixties in good health and CMV-seronegative. CDR3 sequence reads: CASFPGGRSGGGELFF. In DNA, the CDR3 is TGTGCCTCTTTTCCAGGGGGCCGATCCGGAGGCGGGGAGCTGTTTTTT.